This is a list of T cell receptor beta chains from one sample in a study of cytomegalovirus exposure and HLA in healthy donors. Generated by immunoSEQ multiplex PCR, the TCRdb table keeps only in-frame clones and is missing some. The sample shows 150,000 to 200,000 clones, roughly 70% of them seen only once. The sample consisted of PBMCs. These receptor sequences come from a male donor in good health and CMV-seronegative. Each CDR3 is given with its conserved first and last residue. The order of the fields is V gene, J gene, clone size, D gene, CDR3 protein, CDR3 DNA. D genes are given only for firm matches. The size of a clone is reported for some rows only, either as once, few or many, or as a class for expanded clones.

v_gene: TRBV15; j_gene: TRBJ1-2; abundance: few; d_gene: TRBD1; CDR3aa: CATSRDTRTGLYGYTF; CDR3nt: TGTGCCACCAGCAGAGATACCCGGACAGGGCTCTATGGCTACACCTTC
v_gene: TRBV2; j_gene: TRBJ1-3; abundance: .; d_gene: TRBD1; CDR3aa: CASSRGGQSSGNTIYF; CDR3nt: TGTGCCAGCAGTCGGGGGGGACAGAGCTCTGGAAACACCATATATTTT
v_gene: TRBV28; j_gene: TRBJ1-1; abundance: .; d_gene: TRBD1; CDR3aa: CASSLLTGAEAFF; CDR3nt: TGTGCCAGCAGTTTGCTCACAGGGGCGGAAGCTTTCTTT
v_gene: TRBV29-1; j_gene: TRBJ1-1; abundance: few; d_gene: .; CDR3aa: CSLKEGNIGTEAFF; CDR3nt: TGCAGCCTAAAGGAGGGAAATATTGGCACTGAAGCTTTCTTT
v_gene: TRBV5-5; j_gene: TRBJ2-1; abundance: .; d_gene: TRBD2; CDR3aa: CASGTSGGAQQFF; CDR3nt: TGTGCCAGCGGGACTAGCGGGGGGGCCCAGCAGTTCTTC
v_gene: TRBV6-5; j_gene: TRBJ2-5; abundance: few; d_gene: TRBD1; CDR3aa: CASSWSTGVRETQYF; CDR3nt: TGTGCCAGCAGTTGGTCAACAGGGGTTCGGGAGACCCAGTACTTC
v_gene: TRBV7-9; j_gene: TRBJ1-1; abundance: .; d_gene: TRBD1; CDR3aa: CASSRQGLGTEAFF; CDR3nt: TGTGCCAGCAGCCGACAGGGGCTGGGCACTGAAGCTTTCTTT
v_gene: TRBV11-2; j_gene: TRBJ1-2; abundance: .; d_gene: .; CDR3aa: CASSLDPGGPGYGYTF; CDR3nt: TGTGCCAGCAGCTTAGATCCGGGGGGCCCGGGCTATGGCTACACCTTC
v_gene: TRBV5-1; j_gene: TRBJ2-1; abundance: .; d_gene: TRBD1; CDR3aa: CASSLQGAADINEQFF; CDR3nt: TGCGCCAGCAGCTTACAGGGGGCGGCTGACATCAATGAGCAGTTCTTC
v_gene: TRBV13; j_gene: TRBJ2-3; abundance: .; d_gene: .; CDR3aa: CASSPRGDTQYF; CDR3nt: TGTGCCAGCAGCCCAAGAGGGGATACGCAGTATTTT
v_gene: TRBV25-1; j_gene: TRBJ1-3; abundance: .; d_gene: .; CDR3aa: CASSVSRGSGNTIYF; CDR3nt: TGTGCCAGCAGTGTCTCAAGGGGGTCAGGAAACACCATATATTTT
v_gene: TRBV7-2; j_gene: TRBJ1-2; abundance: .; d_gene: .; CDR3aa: CASSPRDPGVDIYGYTF; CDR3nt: TGTGCCAGCAGCCCCCGGGACCCGGGGGTCGATATATATGGCTACACCTTC
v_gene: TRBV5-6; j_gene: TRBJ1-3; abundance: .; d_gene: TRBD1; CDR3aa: CASSLEDRVAGNTIYF; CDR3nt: TGTGCCAGCAGCTTGGAGGACAGGGTGGCTGGAAACACCATATATTTT
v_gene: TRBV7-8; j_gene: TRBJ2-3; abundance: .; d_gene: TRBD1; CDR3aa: CASSLRDRVSTDTQYF; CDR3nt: TGTGCCAGCAGCTTAAGGGACAGGGTCTCCACAGATACGCAGTATTTT
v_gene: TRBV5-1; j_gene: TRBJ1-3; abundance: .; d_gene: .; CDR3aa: CASSLDDRLSGNTIYF; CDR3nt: TGCGCCAGCAGCTTAGACGACAGGCTCTCTGGAAACACCATATATTTT
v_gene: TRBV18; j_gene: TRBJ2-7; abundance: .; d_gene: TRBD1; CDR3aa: CASSPDRAEQYF; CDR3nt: TGTGCCAGCTCACCAGACAGGGCTGAGCAGTACTTC
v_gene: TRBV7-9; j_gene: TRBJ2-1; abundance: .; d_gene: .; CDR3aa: CASTPEGGASNEQFF; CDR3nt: TGTGCCAGCACCCCTGAGGGGGGGGCATCCAATGAGCAGTTCTTC
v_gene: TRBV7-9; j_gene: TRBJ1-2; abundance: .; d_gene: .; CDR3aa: CASSYPQPHRDGYTF; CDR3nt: TGTGCCAGCAGTTACCCCCAGCCTCACAGGGATGGCTACACCTTC
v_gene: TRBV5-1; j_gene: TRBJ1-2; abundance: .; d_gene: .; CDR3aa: CASSLSGTRSYGYTFVTF; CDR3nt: .
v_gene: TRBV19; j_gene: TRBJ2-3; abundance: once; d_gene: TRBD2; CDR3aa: CASSSRGTSGGFTQYF; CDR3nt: TGTGCCAGTAGTAGCCGCGGGACTAGCGGGGGCTTCACGCAGTATTTT
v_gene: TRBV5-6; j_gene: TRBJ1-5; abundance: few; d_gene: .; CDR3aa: CASSLAGYQPQHF; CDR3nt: TGTGCCAGCAGCTTGGCAGGATATCAGCCCCAGCATTTT
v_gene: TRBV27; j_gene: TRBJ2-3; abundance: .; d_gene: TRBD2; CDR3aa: CASCRAGRTDTQYF; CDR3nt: TGTGCCAGCTGTCGAGCGGGACGCACAGATACGCAGTATTTT
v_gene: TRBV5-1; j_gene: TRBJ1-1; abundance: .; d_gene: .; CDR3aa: CASRFGNTEAFF; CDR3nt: TGCGCCAGCAGATTCGGGAACACTGAAGCTTTCTTT
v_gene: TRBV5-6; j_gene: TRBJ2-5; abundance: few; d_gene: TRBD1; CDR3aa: CASSSRLPSTGAHQETQYF; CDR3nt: TGTGCCAGCAGCTCGCGCCTGCCATCTACAGGGGCCCATCAAGAGACCCAGTACTTC
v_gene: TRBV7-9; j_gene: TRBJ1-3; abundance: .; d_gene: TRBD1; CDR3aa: CASSPGQGFNTIYF; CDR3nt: TGTGCCAGCAGCCCGGGACAGGGTTTCAACACCATATATTTT
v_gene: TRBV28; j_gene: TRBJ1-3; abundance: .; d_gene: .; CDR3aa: CASSPMGGKGNTIYF; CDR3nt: TGTGCCAGCAGTCCAATGGGGGGAAAGGGAAACACCATATATTTT
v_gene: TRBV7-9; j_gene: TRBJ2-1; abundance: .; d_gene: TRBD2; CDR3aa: CASSSTRLADPDEQFF; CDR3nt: TGTGCCAGCAGCTCCACCCGACTAGCTGATCCGGATGAGCAGTTCTTC
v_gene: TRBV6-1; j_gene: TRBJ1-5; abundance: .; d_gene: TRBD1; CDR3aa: CASSEGQGTNQPQHF; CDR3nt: TGTGCCAGCAGTGAAGGACAGGGGACAAATCAGCCCCAGCATTTT
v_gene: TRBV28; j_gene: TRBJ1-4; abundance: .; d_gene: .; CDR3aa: CASSLITGLNEKLFF; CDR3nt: TGTGCCAGCAGCCTAATCACAGGGTTAAATGAAAAACTGTTTTTT
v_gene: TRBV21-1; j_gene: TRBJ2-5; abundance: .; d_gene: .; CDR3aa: CASRAATQYF; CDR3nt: TGTGCCAGCAGGGCCGCCACCCAGTACTTC
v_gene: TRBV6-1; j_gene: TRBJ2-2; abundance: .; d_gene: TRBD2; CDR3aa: CASIPGTSGIGELFF; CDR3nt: TGTGCCAGCATCCCCGGGACTAGCGGGATCGGGGAGCTGTTTTTT
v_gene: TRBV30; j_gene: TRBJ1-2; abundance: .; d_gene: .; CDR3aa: CAWSIFWGPNYGYTF; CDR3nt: TGTGCCTGGAGTATATTTTGGGGCCCTAACTATGGCTACACCTTC
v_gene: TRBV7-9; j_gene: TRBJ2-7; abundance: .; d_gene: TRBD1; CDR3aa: CASSPTGAFSYEQYF; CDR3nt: TGTGCCAGCAGTCCTACAGGGGCCTTCTCCTACGAGCAGTACTTC
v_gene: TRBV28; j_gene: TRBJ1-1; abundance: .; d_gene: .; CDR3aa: CASSYQGDIEAFF; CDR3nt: TGTGCCAGCAGTTATCAGGGCGATATCGAAGCTTTCTTT
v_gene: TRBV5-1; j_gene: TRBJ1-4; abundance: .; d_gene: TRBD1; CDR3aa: CASSSGQGDATNEKLFF; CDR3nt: TGCGCCAGCAGCTCGGGACAGGGGGACGCAACTAATGAAAAACTGTTTTTT
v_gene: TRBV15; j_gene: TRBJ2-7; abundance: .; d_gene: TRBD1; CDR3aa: CATSRAGTGVHEQYF; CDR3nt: TGTGCCACCAGCAGAGCCGGGACAGGGGTCCACGAGCAGTACTTC
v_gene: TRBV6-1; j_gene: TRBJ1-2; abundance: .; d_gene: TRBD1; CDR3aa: CASSPDRGINYGYTF; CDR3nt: TGTGCCAGCAGTCCTGACAGGGGCATTAACTATGGCTACACCTTC